The 20 T cell receptor beta chains presented below share a single source sample, sequenced in a study of T cell repertoires in cytomegalovirus infection (dated by TCRdb to between 2019 and 2020). The run used an Illumina HiSeq 1500. TCRdb took the public reads, trimmed them with fastp at Q25, ran MiXCR for clone calling and kept in-frame beta chains. Rows matching on CDR3 protein sequence are summarized as one entry with the most common DNA and genes. The table for this sample lists hundreds of thousands of distinct CDR3 sequences; 24% of them were counted only once. Clones ranked in the top ten supply 8% of the sample. The sequencing sample was made of CD8+ T cells from PBMCs. The source is a human donor in good health (CMV status not recorded). Some clones in this sample may be carry-over from other donors' samples.

The chain links TRBV29-1 to TRBJ2-4; no clear D gene. This CDR3 comprises 14 residues. With 3 bases removed from V and 2 bases from J, the gap between germline ends came to 11 bases. Germline V gives CDR1 SQVTM, CDR2 ANQGSEA. DNA for the CDR3: TGCAGCGTTGATCCGGTGGAGACCAAAAACATTCAGTACTTC. Encoded protein: CSVDPVETKNIQYF.

The chain recombines TRBV7-9 with TRBJ2-2; D not certain. The V and J ends lost 9 bases and 0 bases respectively, with 8 bases between them. Germline lookup yields CDR1 SEHNR and CDR2 FQNEAQ (reference sequence). The CDR3 contains 13 residues. The CDR3 coding sequence is TGTGCCAGTGGAAAGTCGAACACCGGGGAGCTGTTTTTT. Its translation is CASGKSNTGELFF.

The sample holds many counts of this clonotype. The chain couples TRBV28 to TRBJ2-4; tentative D call: TRBD1 (5 bases). The CDR3 extends over 16 amino acids. Trimming cost V 5 bases and J 0 bases, with 14 bases left between them. The germline V gene has CDR1 MDHEN and CDR2 SYDVKM. The CDR3: CASSPLPTVAKNIQYF. For the CDR3, the DNA is TGTGCCAGCAGTCCTCTACCGACAGTAGCCAAAAACATTCAGTACTTC.

Only a few counts were recorded for this clonotype. The chain joins TRBV28 to TRBJ1-1, with a tentative D call TRBD1 (5 bases). The germline V gene has CDR1 MDHEN and CDR2 SYDVKM. The CDR3 extends over 15 amino acids. Trimming removed 6 bases at V and 0 bases at J, with 14 bases between. Here the CDR3 DNA reads TGTGCCAGCAGGCCACCGGGGGATTTGAACACTGAAGCTTTCTTT. Translating gives CASRPPGDLNTEAFF.

Ten or more counts support this clonotype. The V and J genes are TRBV7-6 and TRBJ2-1, with TRBD2 matching over 12 bases. CDR3 length: 16 residues. Germline V gene lookup returns CDR1 SGHVS and CDR2 FNYEAQ. With V trimmed by 4 bases and J by 9 bases, 10 bases remained unmatched. CDR3 in amino acids: CASSSTASGGAREQFF. The CDR3 nucleotides are TGTGCCAGCAGCTCCACGGCTAGCGGGGGGGCTCGTGAGCAGTTCTTC.

This clonotype was seen at least ten times. The V call is TRBV7-9, the J call TRBJ1-5; D is unresolved. Germline values: CDR1 SEHNR, CDR2 FQNEAQ (reference sequence). V shed 6 bases and J shed 1 base, with 10 bases lying between them. The CDR3 extends over 14 amino acids. The DNA for the CDR3 is TGTGCCAGCAGTTTACCGGGAAGCAATCAGCCCCAGCATTTT. Protein product: CASSLPGSNQPQHF. The full variable domain, completed using reference TRBV7-9 and TRBJ1-5, is DTGVSQNPRHKITKRGQNVTFRCDPISEHNRLYWYRQTLGQGPEFLTYFQNEAQLEKSRLLSDRFSAERPKGSFSTLEIQRTEQGDSAMYLCASSLPGSNQPQHFGDGTRLSIL.

V gene TRBV7-6 combines with J gene TRBJ2-1; weak D call: TRBD2 (5 bases). In germline, CDR1 is SGHVS, CDR2 FNYEAQ. Trimming left V 5 bases short and J 0 bases short, with 11 bases between. This CDR3 comprises 15 residues. CDR3 nucleotides: TGTGCCAGCAGCGGCCCAGCGGCCTCCTACAATGAGCAGTTCTTC. This encodes CASSGPAASYNEQFF.

There are many counts of this clonotype. The chain joins TRBV7-9 to TRBJ2-5; 9 bases are shared with TRBD2. This CDR3 contains 16 residues. The germline V gene has CDR1 SEHNR and CDR2 FQNEAQ (reference sequence). With 2 bases clipped from V and 1 base from J, the junction kept 5 bases outside the gene matches. CDR3 in amino acids: CASSLSSGGPQETQYF. The CDR3 DNA follows: TGTGCCAGCAGCTTAAGTAGCGGGGGTCCCCAAGAGACCCAGTACTTC.

A note on this clonotype: A much larger clone lies a single base off, so this may be a read error. This rearrangement joins TRBV7-2 to TRBJ2-4; no definite D call. The CDR3 totals 15 residues. Germline V gene sequence: CDR1 SGHTA, CDR2 FQGNSA. The CDR3 loop reads CAGSLGELAKNIQYF. CDR3 coding DNA: TGTGCCGGCAGCCTAGGAGAATTAGCCAAAAACATTCAGTACTTC.

This chain links TRBV7-9 with TRBJ2-2; the match to TRBD1 covers 8 bases. Germline values: CDR1 SEHNR, CDR2 FQNEAQ (reference sequence). The junction had 7 bases not matched to a gene; V was cut back by 4 bases and J by 6 bases. The CDR3 spans 15 residues. CDR3 sequence reads: CASSWGTGAAGELFF. Here the CDR3 DNA reads TGTGCCAGCAGCTGGGGGACAGGAGCGGCCGGGGAGCTGTTTTTT. The whole variable domain, filled in from reference TRBV7-9 and TRBJ2-2, reads DTGVSQNPRHKITKRGQNVTFRCDPISEHNRLYWYRQTLGQGPEFLTYFQNEAQLEKSRLLSDRFSAERPKGSFSTLEIQRTEQGDSAMYLCASSWGTGAAGELFFGEGSRLTVL.

The gene calls are TRBV28 and TRBJ2-5, with D uncertain. This CDR3 is built from 15 residues. V was trimmed by 4 bases and J by 5 bases, leaving 17 bases between them. In germline, CDR1 is MDHEN, CDR2 SYDVKM. The CDR3 region is CASSSRTLTRETQYF. The CDR3 region has the DNA TGTGCCAGCAGTTCCCGGACCCTTACCCGGGAGACCCAGTACTTC.

In this sample, this clonotype turned up a few times. The genes are TRBV5-5 and TRBJ2-3; D could derive from TRBD1 or TRBD2 (6 bases each). This CDR3 spans 16 amino acids. Germline V gene data show CDR1 as SGHKS and CDR2 as YYEKEE (reference sequence). With 3 bases removed from V and 4 bases from J, the gap between germline ends came to 18 bases. For the CDR3, the DNA is TGTGCCAGCAGCTGGGGGCTAGCGCCGGCGGCAGATACGCAGTATTTT. It yields the protein CASSWGLAPAADTQYF.

A few counts support this clonotype. The rearrangement links TRBV12-5 to TRBJ2-1, with 10 bases identical to TRBD2. Germline lookup yields CDR1 LGHNT and CDR2 FRNRAP. The CDR3 runs to 17 residues. V shed 6 bases and J 5 bases; nucleotides not matched to a gene: 13. CDR3 in DNA: TGTGCTAGTGGCTTCCTTCTAAGCGGGGGGGCCGACAATGAGCAGTTCTTC. Encoded protein: CASGFLLSGGADNEQFF. Combining the CDR3 with reference TRBV12-5 and TRBJ2-1 gives the whole variable domain DARVTQTPRHKVTEMGQEVTMRCQPILGHNTVFWYRQTMMQGLELLAYFRNRAPLDDSGMPKDRFSAEMPDATLATLKIQPSEPRDSAVYFCASGFLLSGGADNEQFFGPGTRLTVL.

As regards this clonotype: Possible read error: a much larger clone is one base away. The chain carries TRBV7-8 and TRBJ2-7; the D gene is possibly TRBD2 (6 bases). CDR1 is SGHVS and CDR2 is FQNEAQ in the germline V gene. Trimming took off 8 bases at V and 7 bases at J, with 15 bases between the two ends. CDR3 length equals 12 residues. The CDR3 reads CASRGLTQEQYF. The DNA for the CDR3 is TGTGCCAGCCGTGGACTAACTCAGGAGCAGTACTTC.

This chain links TRBV19 with TRBJ1-1; 8 nucleotides agree with TRBD1. V shed 0 bases, J shed 0 bases, and the junction held 6 bases outside the gene matches. This CDR3 has 17 amino acids. From germline, CDR1 is LNHDA and CDR2 SQIVND (reference sequence). The CDR3 sequence is CASSIEQGGLMNTEAFF. CDR3 sequence (DNA): TGTGCCAGTAGTATAGAACAGGGGGGCCTGATGAACACTGAAGCTTTCTTT.

In its sample, this clonotype was seen many times. The chain uses TRBV7-9 and TRBJ2-3; 7 bases map to TRBD1. V trimming: 3 bases; J trimming: 2 bases; junction bases outside the gene matches: 5. This CDR3 has 15 residues. Germline CDR1 reads SEHNR; CDR2 reads FQNEAQ (reference sequence). As DNA, the CDR3 is TGTGCCAGCAGCTTCTCCGGGACAGCCACAGATACGCAGTATTTT. Protein product: CASSFSGTATDTQYF.

This clonotype came up a few times. The rearrangement links TRBV24-1 to TRBJ2-1; D remains unclear. Germline V gene lookup returns CDR1 KGHDR and CDR2 SFDVKD. CDR3 length: 14 residues. Between the trimmed V and J ends, which lost 2 bases and 6 bases, there was a span of 10 bases. The CDR3 region has the DNA TGTGCCACCAGTGATTCCCGAGAATCCAATGAGCAGTTCTTC. Translating it yields CATSDSRESNEQFF.

This chain uses TRBV4-2 with TRBJ2-3, with 12 bases lining up with TRBD2. V was clipped by 1 base and J by 4 bases; unmatched bases: 6. The length of the CDR3 is 17 residues. Per germline, CDR1 LGHNA and CDR2 YNFKEQ. The CDR3 bases are TGTGCCAGCAGCCAAGGGCTAGCGGGGGGGCGGGCAGATACGCAGTATTTT. Translation gives CASSQGLAGGRADTQYF.

About this clonotype itself: With a much larger clone just one base away, this may be a read error. The chain couples TRBV12-3 or TRBV12-4 to TRBJ1-5; D is undetermined. The V gene lost 4 bases and the J gene lost 9 bases, with 16 bases spanning the gap. CDR3 length: 14 amino acids. The CDR3 is CASSYIAVHRPQHF. DNA for the CDR3: TGTGCCAGCAGTTATATCGCAGTTCATCGGCCCCAGCATTTT.

Concerning this clonotype: Since a much larger clone is just one base distant, this may be a read error. The genes are TRBV6-2 or TRBV6-3 and TRBJ2-7; D unresolved. The CDR3 has 13 amino acids. The V gene's germline CDR1 is MNHEY and CDR2 SVGEGT. The chain's CDR3 is CANSYVRTYEQYF. CDR3 nucleotide sequence: TGTGCCAACAGTTACGTTCGGACCTACGAGCAGTACTTC.